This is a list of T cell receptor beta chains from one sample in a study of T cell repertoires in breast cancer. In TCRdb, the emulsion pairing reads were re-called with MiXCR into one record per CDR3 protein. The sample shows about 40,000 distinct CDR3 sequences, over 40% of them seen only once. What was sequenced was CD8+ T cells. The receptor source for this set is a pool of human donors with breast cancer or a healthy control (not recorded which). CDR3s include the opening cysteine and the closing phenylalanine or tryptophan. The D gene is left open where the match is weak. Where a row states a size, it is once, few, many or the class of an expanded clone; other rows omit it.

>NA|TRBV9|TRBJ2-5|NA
TGTGCCAGCAGCGTAGCGGTGCAGCAAGAGACCCAGTACTTC
CASSVAVQQETQYF
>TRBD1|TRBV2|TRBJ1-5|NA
TGTGCCAGCAGTGACCGGACAGGGCTTCAGCCCCAGCATTTT
CASSDRTGLQPQHF
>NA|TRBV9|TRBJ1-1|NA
TGTGCCAGCAGCGTAGAGGTGGGGTACGAAGCTTTCTTT
CASSVEVGYEAFF
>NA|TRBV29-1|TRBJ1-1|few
TGCAGCGCGACAGAAGCTTTCTTT
CSATEAFF
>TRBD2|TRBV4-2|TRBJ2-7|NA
TGTGCCAGCAGCCCCGCGGGGGGTCTAGCGGGGTCCTACGAGCAGTACTTC
CASSPAGGLAGSYEQYF
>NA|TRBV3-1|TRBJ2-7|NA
TGTGCCAGCAGCGCCAGCCCTACCGAGCAGTACTTC
CASSASPTEQYF
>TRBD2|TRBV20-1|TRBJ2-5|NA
TGCAGTGCTATCGCTGGGACTAGCGGGACGGGAACCCAGTACTTC
CSAIAGTSGTGTQYF
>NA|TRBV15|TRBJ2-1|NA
TGTGCCACCCAGACCGGTAGCGGATGGAATGAGCAGTTCTTC
CATQTGSGWNEQFF
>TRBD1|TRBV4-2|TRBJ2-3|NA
TGTGCCAGCAGCCAAGGGGACAGGGGGTCCACAGATACGCAGTATTTT
CASSQGDRGSTDTQYF
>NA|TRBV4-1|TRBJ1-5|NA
TGCGCCAGCAGCCAAGATCATGGGGGGGATCAGCCCCAGCATTTT
CASSQDHGGDQPQHF
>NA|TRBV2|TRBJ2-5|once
TGTGCCAGCAGTGTGGACCGAAAAGAGACCCAGTACTTC
CASSVDRKETQYF